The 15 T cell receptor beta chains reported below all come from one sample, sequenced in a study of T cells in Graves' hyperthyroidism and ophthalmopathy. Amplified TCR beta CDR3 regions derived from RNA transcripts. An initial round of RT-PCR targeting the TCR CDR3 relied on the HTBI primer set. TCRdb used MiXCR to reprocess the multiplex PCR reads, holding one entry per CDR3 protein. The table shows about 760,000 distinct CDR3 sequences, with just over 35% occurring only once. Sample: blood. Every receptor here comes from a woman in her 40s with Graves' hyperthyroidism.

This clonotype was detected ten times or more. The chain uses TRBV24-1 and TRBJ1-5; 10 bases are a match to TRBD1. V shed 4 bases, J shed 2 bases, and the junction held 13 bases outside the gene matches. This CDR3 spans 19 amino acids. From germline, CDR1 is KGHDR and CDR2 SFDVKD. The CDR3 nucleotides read TGTGCCACCAGTGACCTACGACAGGGGGCGGATAATGGCAATCAGCCCCAGCATTTT. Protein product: CATSDLRQGADNGNQPQHF.

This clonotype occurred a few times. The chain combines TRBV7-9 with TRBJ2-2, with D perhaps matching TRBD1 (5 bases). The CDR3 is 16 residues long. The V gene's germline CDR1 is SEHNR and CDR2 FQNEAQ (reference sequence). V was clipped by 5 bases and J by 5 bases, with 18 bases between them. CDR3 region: CASSRARAEATGELFF. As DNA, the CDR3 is TGTGCCAGCAGCCGGGCCAGGGCCGAAGCGACCGGGGAGCTGTTTTTT.

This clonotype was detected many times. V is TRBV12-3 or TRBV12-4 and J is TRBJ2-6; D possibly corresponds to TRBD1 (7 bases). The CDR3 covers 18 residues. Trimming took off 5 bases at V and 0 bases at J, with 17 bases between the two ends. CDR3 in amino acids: CASSPAGTAGSGANVLTF. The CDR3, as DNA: TGTGCCAGCAGTCCCGCGGGGACAGCAGGCTCTGGGGCCAACGTCCTGACTTTC.

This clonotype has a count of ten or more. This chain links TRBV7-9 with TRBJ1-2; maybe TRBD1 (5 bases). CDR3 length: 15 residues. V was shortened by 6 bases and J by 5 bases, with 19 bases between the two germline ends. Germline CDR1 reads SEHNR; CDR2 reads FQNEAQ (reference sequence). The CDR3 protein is CASRSTGSQAYGYTF. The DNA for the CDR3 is TGTGCCAGCAGGTCCACCGGTTCACAGGCGTATGGCTACACCTTC.

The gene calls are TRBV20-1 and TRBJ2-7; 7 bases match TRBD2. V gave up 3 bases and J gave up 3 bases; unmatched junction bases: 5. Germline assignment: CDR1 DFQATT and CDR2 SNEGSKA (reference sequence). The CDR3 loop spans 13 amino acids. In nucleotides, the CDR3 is TGCAGTGCTAGTGCGGGAGAAATCTACGAGCAGTACTTC. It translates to CSASAGEIYEQYF.

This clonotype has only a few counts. The CDR3 nucleotides read TGTGCCATCAGTAGAGCAACAGGGCCCTACGAGCAGTACTTC. This translates into CAISRATGPYEQYF. The chain links TRBV10-3 to TRBJ2-7; tentative D call: TRBD1 (6 bases). CDR1 is ENHRY and CDR2 is SYGVKD in the germline V gene. V lost 5 bases and J 2 bases, leaving 13 bases between the germline ends. This CDR3 has 14 amino acids.

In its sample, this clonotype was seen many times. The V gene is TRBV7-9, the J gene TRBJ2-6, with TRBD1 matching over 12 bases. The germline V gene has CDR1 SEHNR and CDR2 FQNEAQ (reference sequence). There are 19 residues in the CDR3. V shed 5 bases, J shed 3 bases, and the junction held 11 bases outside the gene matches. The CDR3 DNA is TGTGCCAGCAGCAGGGCCGGGACAGGGGGCAAATTTGGGGCCAACGTCCTGACTTTC. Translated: CASSRAGTGGKFGANVLTF. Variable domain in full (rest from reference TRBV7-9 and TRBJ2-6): DTGVSQNPRHKITKRGQNVTFRCDPISEHNRLYWYRQTLGQGPEFLTYFQNEAQLEKSRLLSDRFSAERPKGSFSTLEIQRTEQGDSAMYLCASSRAGTGGKFGANVLTFGAGSRLTVL.

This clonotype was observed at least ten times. CDR3 sequence (DNA): TGTGCCAGCAGTACGACTTTTGAGGAGATTCTCGGCTACACCTTC. It yields the protein CASSTTFEEILGYTF. The J gene is TRBJ1-2, the V gene TRBV2; D is ambiguous. CDR1 and CDR2 (germline): SNHLY, FYNNEI. The CDR3 sequence is 15 residues long. Trimming shortened V by 5 bases and J by 8 bases, and 21 bases separated the two germline ends.

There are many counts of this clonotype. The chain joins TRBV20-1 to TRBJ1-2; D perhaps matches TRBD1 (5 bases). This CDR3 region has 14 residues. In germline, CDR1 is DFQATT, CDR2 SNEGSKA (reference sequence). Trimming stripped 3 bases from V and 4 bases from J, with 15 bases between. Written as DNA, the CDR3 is TGCAGTGCTAGGGCAGGGTACTACGGCTATGGCTACACCTTC. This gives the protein CSARAGYYGYGYTF.

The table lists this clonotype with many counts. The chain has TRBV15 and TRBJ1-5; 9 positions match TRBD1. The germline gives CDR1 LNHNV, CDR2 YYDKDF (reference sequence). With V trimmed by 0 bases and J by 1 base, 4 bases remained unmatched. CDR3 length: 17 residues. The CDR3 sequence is CATSRDLGQGSNQPQHF. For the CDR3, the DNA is TGTGCCACCAGCAGAGATCTCGGACAGGGGAGCAATCAGCCCCAGCATTTT.

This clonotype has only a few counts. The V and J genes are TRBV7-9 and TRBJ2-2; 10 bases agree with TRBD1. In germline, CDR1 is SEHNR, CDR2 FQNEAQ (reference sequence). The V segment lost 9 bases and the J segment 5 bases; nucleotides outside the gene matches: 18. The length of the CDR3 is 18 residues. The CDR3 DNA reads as TGTGCCAGTCAACACCCCCCCCGGGACAGGGGAGGGACCGGGGAGCTGTTTTTT. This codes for CASQHPPRDRGGTGELFF.

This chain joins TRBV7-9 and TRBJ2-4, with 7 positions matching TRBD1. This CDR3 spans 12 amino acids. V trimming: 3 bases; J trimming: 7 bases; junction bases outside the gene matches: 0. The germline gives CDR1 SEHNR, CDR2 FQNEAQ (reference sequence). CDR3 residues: CASSLDRNIQYF. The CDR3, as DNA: TGTGCCAGCAGCTTGGACAGGAACATTCAGTACTTC.

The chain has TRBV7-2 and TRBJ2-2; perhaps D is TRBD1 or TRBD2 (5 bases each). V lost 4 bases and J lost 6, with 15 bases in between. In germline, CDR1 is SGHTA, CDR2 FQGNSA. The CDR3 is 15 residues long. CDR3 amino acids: CASSSNRGMAGELFF. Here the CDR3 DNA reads TGTGCCAGCAGCTCAAACCGGGGCATGGCCGGGGAGCTGTTTTTT.

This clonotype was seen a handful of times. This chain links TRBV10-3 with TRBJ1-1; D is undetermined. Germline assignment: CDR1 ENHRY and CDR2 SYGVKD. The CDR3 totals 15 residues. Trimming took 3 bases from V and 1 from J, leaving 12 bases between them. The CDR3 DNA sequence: TGTGCCATCAGTGAATCCGGGCCTCGGAACACTGAAGCTTTCTTT. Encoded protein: CAISESGPRNTEAFF.

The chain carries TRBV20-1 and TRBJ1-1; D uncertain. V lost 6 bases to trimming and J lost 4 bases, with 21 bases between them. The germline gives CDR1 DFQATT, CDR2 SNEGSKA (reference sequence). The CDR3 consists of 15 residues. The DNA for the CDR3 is TGCAGTGCCAATTGGGCTGAAGGCGAGGGCACTGAAGCTTTCTTT. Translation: CSANWAEGEGTEAFF.